The 27 T cell receptor beta chains in this list originate from one sample, sequenced in a study of T cells in tumors after PD-1 blockade (dated 2019 in TCRdb). Reading the label with the study, this specimen's time point is: before anti-PD-1 therapy. The protocol used for the library was the immunoSEQ multiplex PCR assay. In its TCRdb copy, this immuneACCESS table keeps in-frame sequences only and misses some clones. Where compared with another copy, unresolved V genes explain less than half of these, and the others have no known cause. The sample table shows some 4,000 clones, and about 70% are seen once. Around 19% of the sample is held by the ten biggest clonotypes. This specimen was tumor tissue, taken before anti-PD-1 treatment. These receptors came from a human donor with basal cell carcinoma.

The chain is built from TRBV4-1 and TRBJ2-7, with D maybe TRBD2 (6 bases). This CDR3 is 13 amino acids long. Germline values: CDR1 MGHRA, CDR2 YSYEKL. The V end was cut by 5 bases, the J end by 2 bases, with 10 bases between. CDR3: CASSYGGTYEQYF. CDR3 nucleotide sequence: TGCGCCAGCAGCTATGGAGGGACCTACGAGCAGTACTTC.

The gene calls are TRBV21-1 and TRBJ2-3; the listed D gene, TRBD2, was not tested against the DNA. TRBV21-1 is recorded as a pseudogene. The CDR3 has 18 residues. The CDR3 region is CASSKALASGGGTDTQYF. CDR3 nucleotide sequence: TGTGCCAGCAGCAAAGCTCTGGCCAGCGGGGGGGGAACAGATACGCAGTATTTT.

The rearrangement links TRBV10-3 to TRBJ1-4, with 7 nucleotides matching TRBD1. The CDR3 totals 15 residues. V lost 5 bases, J lost 3 bases, and 6 bases stayed unmatched. Germline loops: CDR1 ENHRY, CDR2 SYGVKD. The CDR3 nucleotides are TGTGCCATCAGTCCCGACAGGGCCCCTAATGAAAAACTGTTTTTT. It yields the protein CAISPDRAPNEKLFF.

A few counts support this clone. The rearrangement joins TRBV5-5 to TRBJ2-7, with D hard to call. V was shortened by 4 bases and J by 5 bases, with 13 bases between the two germline ends. The V gene's germline CDR1 is SGHKS and CDR2 YYEKEE (reference sequence). The CDR3 has 13 residues. DNA of the CDR3: TGTGCCAGCAGCACGGTACCCCAGGACGAGCAGTACTTC. Its translation is CASSTVPQDEQYF.

The chain recombines TRBV6-4 with TRBJ2-7; D uncertain. Germline-derived CDR1 and CDR2 are MRHNA and SNTAGT. CDR3 length: 9 amino acids. V was trimmed by 2 bases and J by 7 bases, leaving 0 bases between them. Written as DNA, the CDR3 is TGTGCCAGCAGTGACGAGCAGTACTTC. Translating gives CASSDEQYF.

The chain links TRBV18 to TRBJ2-7; tentative D call: TRBD1 (5 bases). With 1 base removed from V and 4 bases from J, the gap between germline ends came to 17 bases. Germline V CDR1 and CDR2: KGHSH, LQKENI. This CDR3 spans 16 amino acids. The CDR3 DNA is TGTGCCAGCTCACCACGGCCATCGACAGAGAATTACGAGCAGTACTTC. It encodes CASSPRPSTENYEQYF.

This clone was counted once. This sequence joins TRBV5-4 and TRBJ2-5; no clear D gene. Per germline, CDR1 SGHNT and CDR2 YYREEE (reference sequence). Deletions cut 4 bases from V and 3 bases from J, with 4 bases between. The CDR3 totals 11 residues. CDR3 protein: CASSREETQYF. CDR3 bases: TGTGCCAGCAGCCGAGAAGAGACCCAGTACTTC.

The chain carries TRBV5-5 and TRBJ2-7, with TRBD1 identical over 7 bases. V trimming: 0 bases; J trimming: 3 bases; junction bases outside the gene matches: 3. Per the germline V gene, CDR1 is SGHKS and CDR2 is YYEKEE (reference sequence). This CDR3 spans 14 amino acids. The CDR3 sequence is CASSLGTGNYEQYF. CDR3 bases: TGTGCCAGCAGCTTGGGGACAGGTAACTACGAGCAGTACTTC.

This clone was found a few times. V gene TRBV9 combines with J gene TRBJ1-1; weak D call: TRBD1 (6 bases). The CDR3 covers 17 residues. Per the germline V gene, CDR1 is SGDLS and CDR2 is YYNGEE. The V gene lost 4 bases and the J gene lost 3 bases, with 22 bases spanning the gap. The CDR3 region has the DNA TGTGCCAGCAGCCCCTTTTTGGGCAGGGGAAGCGACACTGAAGCTTTCTTT. Translated, it gives CASSPFLGRGSDTEAFF.

The genes are TRBV3-1 (or the pseudogene TRBV3-2) and TRBJ1-2; possible D gene TRBD1, 5 bases. Per germline, CDR1 LGHDT and CDR2 YNNKEL (reference sequence). CDR3 length equals 14 residues. V was shortened by 0 bases and J by 5 bases, with 10 bases between the two germline ends. CDR3 sequence (DNA): TGTGCCAGCAGCCAAGATCTCGGGGGTTATGGCTACACCTTC. Its translation: CASSQDLGGYGYTF.

Comment on this clone: The CDR3 ends on some other residue instead of the conserved phenylalanine or tryptophan, so this is likely a read error. The limits of the CDR3 on the DNA are not certain, so only TCRdb's listed CDR3 is given. The J gene is TRBJ2-7, the V gene TRBV28; whether TRBD2, the table's D call, matches the DNA was not checked. Germline assignment: CDR1 MDHEN and CDR2 SYDVKM. The CDR3 length is 12 residues, termini included. The CDR3 region is CASSLRGGRVNT.

This chain joins TRBV4-3 and TRBJ1-2, with 7 bases identical to TRBD1. J lost 7 bases, V lost 1 base, and 9 bases had no gene match. In germline, CDR1 is LGHNA, CDR2 YSLEER. The CDR3 runs 15 residues. The CDR3 sequence: CASSQVLEGAGGYTF. In DNA form, the CDR3 reads TGCGCCAGCAGCCAAGTTCTGGAGGGGGCAGGTGGCTACACCTTC.

In its sample, this clone was seen once. The V call is TRBV6-5, the J call TRBJ1-2; D is unresolved. Trimming stripped 5 bases from V and 2 bases from J, with 6 bases between. The CDR3 is made up of 12 amino acids. CDR1 and CDR2 (germline): MNHEY, SVGAGI. CDR3 nucleotide sequence: TGTGCCAGCAGTACCTTCAACTATGGCTACACCTTC. It codes for CASSTFNYGYTF.

In this sample, this clone is medium-sized. The chain is built from TRBV19 and TRBJ1-5, with a possible D match to TRBD1 (6 bases). Germline CDR1 is LNHDA and CDR2 is SQIVND (reference sequence). This CDR3 is 16 amino acids long. With 2 bases removed from V and 5 bases from J, the gap between germline ends came to 16 bases. DNA for the CDR3: TGTGCCAGTAGTATATGGCGGGGGGCGAGAGATCAGCCCCAGCATTTT. Its translation: CASSIWRGARDQPQHF.

The chain links TRBV10-3 to TRBJ2-2; D call uncertain. V gave up 3 bases and J gave up 7 bases, with 12 bases separating them. CDR1 is ENHRY, CDR2 SYGVKD, per germline. This CDR3 contains 14 residues. The CDR3: CAISELRSDGELFF. CDR3 nucleotides: TGTGCCATCAGTGAATTGCGGTCCGACGGGGAGCTGTTTTTT.

The gene calls are TRBV7-3 and TRBJ2-5; D perhaps matches TRBD2 (5 bases). V lost 4 bases and J 0 bases, leaving 6 bases between the germline ends. CDR1 is SGHTA and CDR2 is FQGTGA in the germline V gene. This CDR3 contains 13 residues. In DNA, the CDR3 is TGTGCCAGCAGCTCGGGGTACCAAGAGACCCAGTACTTC. Translation gives CASSSGYQETQYF.

For this clone: Relative to the germline gene, one junction end is altered; a read error may explain this. The sample contains more than one DNA sequence encoding this CDR3. The V gene is TRBV7-9, the J gene TRBJ1-1, with 7 bases that match TRBD1. Germline V gene data show CDR1 as SEHNR and CDR2 as FQNEAQ (reference sequence). CDR3 size: 13 residues. The CDR3 reads CASSLTGYTEAFF. CDR3 in DNA: TGTGCCAGCAGCCTGACAGGGTACACTGAAGCCTTCTTT.

This clone is labeled medium-sized. Other DNA sequences of this sample code for an identical CDR3. The rearrangement links TRBV7-9 to TRBJ2-1, with 10 bases identical to TRBD2. This CDR3 has 17 residues. Germline CDR1 and CDR2: SEHNR and FQNEAQ (reference sequence). J was trimmed by 6 bases and V by 6 bases; bases with no gene match: 14. The CDR3 region has the DNA TGTGCCAGCAGATTCGGGCAAGCTAGCGGGAGAGGCAATGAGCAGTTCTTC. Protein: CASRFGQASGRGNEQFF.

This clone showed up just a few times. CDR3: CASSLEGDRVYATNEKLFF. The CDR3 nucleotides read TGTGCCAGCAGCTTGGAAGGGGACAGGGTGTACGCAACTAATGAAAAACTGTTTTTT. This chain links TRBV11-2 with TRBJ1-4; 9 bases are shared with TRBD1. Germline lookup yields CDR1 SGHAT and CDR2 FQNNGV. This CDR3 contains 19 residues. Trimming removed 3 bases from V and 0 bases from J; junction bases left unmatched: 11.

This clone has only a few counts. The V call is TRBV29-1, the J call TRBJ2-3; D ambiguous. CDR1 is SQVTM and CDR2 is ANQGSEA in the germline V gene. This CDR3 is built from 13 residues. V lost 5 bases, J lost 3 bases, and 12 bases lay in between. This CDR3 is CSVSPGGTDTQYF. The CDR3 bases are TGCAGCGTTTCCCCGGGTGGAACAGATACGCAGTATTTT.

The CDR3 DNA reads TGCGCCAGCAGCTTGGATGGGCAGGTTCCCTACAATGAGCAGTTCTTC. Protein product: CASSLDGQVPYNEQFF. The chain joins TRBV5-1 to TRBJ2-1; no clear D gene. The CDR3 sequence is 16 residues long. Germline V gene lookup returns CDR1 SGHRS and CDR2 YFSETQ. The germline V and J ends were trimmed by 0 bases and 2 bases, with 12 bases remaining between them.

V is TRBV5-1 and J is TRBJ2-1, with TRBD2 matching over 13 bases. Per the germline V gene, CDR1 is SGHRS and CDR2 is YFSETQ. With 5 bases clipped from V and 5 bases from J, the junction kept 10 bases outside the gene matches. There are 17 residues in the CDR3. The CDR3 protein is CASSLGRGLAGDNEQFF. For the CDR3, the DNA is TGCGCCAGCAGTCTCGGTAGAGGACTAGCGGGAGACAATGAGCAGTTCTTC. Using reference TRBV5-1 and TRBJ2-1 for the parts outside the CDR3, the full variable domain is KAGVTQTPRYLIKTRGQQVTLSCSPISGHRSVSWYQQTPGQGLQFLFEYFSETQRNKGNFPGRFSGRQFSNSRSEMNVSTLELGDSALYLCASSLGRGLAGDNEQFFGPGTRLTVL.

The chain recombines TRBV2 with TRBJ2-4, with D unresolved. The CDR3 extends over 15 amino acids. Germline V CDR1 and CDR2: SNHLY, FYNNEI. Trimming pared 3 bases from V and 0 bases from J, leaving 9 bases between. Here the CDR3 DNA reads TGTGCCAGCAGTGAGGCACCCCTAGCCAAAAACATTCAGTACTTC. Encoded protein: CASSEAPLAKNIQYF.

J is TRBJ1-2 and V is TRBV14; D is uncertain. Germline lookup yields CDR1 SGHDN and CDR2 FVKESK. V lost 2 bases and J lost 5, with 6 bases in between. The CDR3 has 12 amino acids. For the CDR3, the DNA is TGTGCCAGCAGCCAAAGGACGTATGGCTACACCTTC. Protein: CASSQRTYGYTF.

V usage is TRBV7-3 and J usage is TRBJ2-7; TRBD2 aligns across 9 bases. The V and J ends lost 3 bases and 4 bases, in that order; junction bases with no gene match: 7. The CDR3 contains 15 residues. Per germline, CDR1 SGHTA and CDR2 FQGTGA. This CDR3 reads CASSLSSGIAYEQYF. Here the CDR3 DNA reads TGTGCCAGCAGCTTGTCTAGCGGGATCGCTTACGAGCAGTACTTC.

This clone was observed once. The chain has TRBV18 and TRBJ1-2; D remains ambiguous. The germline V gene has CDR1 KGHSH and CDR2 LQKENI. The germline V and J ends were trimmed by 0 bases and 0 bases, with 8 bases remaining between them. The CDR3 has 15 residues. CDR3 loop: CASSPPGLANYGYTF. CDR3 sequence (DNA): TGTGCCAGCTCACCACCTGGGTTAGCTAACTATGGCTACACCTTC.

Only one count was recorded for this clone. The V gene is TRBV19, the J gene TRBJ1-5; tentatively, D is TRBD1 (5 bases). The germline V and J ends were trimmed by 1 base and 6 bases, with 10 bases remaining between them. Germline CDR1 and CDR2: LNHDA and SQIVND (reference sequence). The CDR3 has 14 residues. CDR3 sequence: CASSIAGVTQPQHF. The DNA of the CDR3 is TGTGCCAGTAGTATAGCGGGGGTGACTCAGCCCCAGCATTTT.